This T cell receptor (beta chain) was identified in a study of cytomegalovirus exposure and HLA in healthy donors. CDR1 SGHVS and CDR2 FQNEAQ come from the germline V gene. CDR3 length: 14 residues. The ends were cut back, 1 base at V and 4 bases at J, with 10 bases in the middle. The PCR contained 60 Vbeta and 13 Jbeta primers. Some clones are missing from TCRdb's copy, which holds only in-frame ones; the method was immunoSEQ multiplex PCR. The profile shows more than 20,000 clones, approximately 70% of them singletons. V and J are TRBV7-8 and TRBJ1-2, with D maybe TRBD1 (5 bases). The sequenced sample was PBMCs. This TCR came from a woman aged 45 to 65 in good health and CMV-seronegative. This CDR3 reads CASSLEWGGYGYTF. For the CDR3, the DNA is TGTGCCAGCAGCTTAGAGTGGGGCGGCTATGGCTACACCTTC.